This TCR beta chain emerged from a study of OX40 agonist ivuxolimab in advanced cancers. As for the study in general: A diagnosis of hepatocellular carcinoma, melanoma, renal cell or head and neck cancer was present in dose-escalation patients. Partial responses occurred in three patients (one hepatocellular carcinoma, two cutaneous melanoma).

The CDR3 has 14 amino acids. CDR1 and CDR2 from the germline V gene are MNHEY and SVGAGI. After removal of 5 bases from V and 3 bases from J, the junction contained 7 bases not matched to a gene. This table comes from immunoSEQ multiplex PCR, and its TCRdb copy is limited to in-frame clones, with some not included. The table shows tens of thousands of clones, with about nine tenths occurring only once. The sequence was collected from an adult with an advanced solid tumor such as melanoma, head and neck, liver or kidney cancer. This chain uses TRBV6-5 with TRBJ2-7, with 7 bases identical to TRBD1. Source: CD4+ or CD8+ T cells sorted from blood, taken in a trial of the OX40 agonist ivuxolimab. CDR3 sequence: CASSTRGIYYEQYF. The CDR3, as DNA: TGTGCCAGCAGTACCAGGGGGATCTACTACGAGCAGTACTTC.